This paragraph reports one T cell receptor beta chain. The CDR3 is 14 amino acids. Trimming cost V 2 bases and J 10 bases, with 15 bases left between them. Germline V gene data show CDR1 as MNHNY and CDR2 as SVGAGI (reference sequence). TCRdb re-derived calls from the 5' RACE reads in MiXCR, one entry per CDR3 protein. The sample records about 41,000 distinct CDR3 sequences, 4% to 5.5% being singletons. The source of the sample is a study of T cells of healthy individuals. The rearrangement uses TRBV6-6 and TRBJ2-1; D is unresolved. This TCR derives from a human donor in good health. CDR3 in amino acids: CASSYGSSQVEQFF. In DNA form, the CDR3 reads TGTGCCAGCAGTTACGGGTCATCACAAGTCGAGCAGTTCTTC.